The present T cell receptor beta chain was sequenced within a study of regulatory T cells in long-lasting Graves disease. This CDR3 comprises 14 residues. Trimming shortened V by 0 bases and J by 2 bases, and 6 bases separated the two germline ends. CDR1 is KGHSH and CDR2 is LQKENI in the germline V gene. TCR beta libraries were built with iRepertoire HTBI primers and Arm-PCR of CDR3 regions. Via MiXCR, TCRdb re-called the multiplex PCR reads, giving one row per CDR3 protein. The sample shows about 460,000 distinct CDR3 sequences, 12% to 15% of them seen only once. This clonotype came up many times. Indicated time point: newly diagnosed GD, antithyroid drugs for less than 3 months. TCR sequences were obtained from RNA taken from PBMCs. These same records also appear under a second study, on T cells in Graves' hyperthyroidism and ophthalmopathy.

The chain uses TRBV18 and TRBJ2-3; D not resolved. The TCR comes from a woman aged 45-59 years with Graves disease. The source material was peripheral blood mononuclear cells (PBMCs), sampled at new diagnosis, from a patient treated with antithyroid drugs. In DNA form, the CDR3 reads TGTGCCAGCTCACCACCGGCCCTCACAGATACGCAGTATTTT. It is translated as CASSPPALTDTQYF.